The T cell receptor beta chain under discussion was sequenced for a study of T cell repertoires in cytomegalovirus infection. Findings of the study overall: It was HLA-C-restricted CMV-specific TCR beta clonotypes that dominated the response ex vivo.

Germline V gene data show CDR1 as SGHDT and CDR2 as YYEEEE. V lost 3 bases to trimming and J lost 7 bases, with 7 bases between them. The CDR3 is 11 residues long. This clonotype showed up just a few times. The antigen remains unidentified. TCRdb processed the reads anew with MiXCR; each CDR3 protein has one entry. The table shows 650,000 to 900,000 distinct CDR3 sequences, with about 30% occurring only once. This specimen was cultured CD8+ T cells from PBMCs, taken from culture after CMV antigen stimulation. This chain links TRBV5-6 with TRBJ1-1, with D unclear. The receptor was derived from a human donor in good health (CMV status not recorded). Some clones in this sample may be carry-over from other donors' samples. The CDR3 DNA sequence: TGTGCCAGCAGCTCGAGTCTTGAAGCTTTCTTT. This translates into CASSSSLEAFF. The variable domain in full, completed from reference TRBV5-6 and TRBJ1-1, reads DAGVTQSPTHLIKTRGQQVTLRCSPKSGHDTVSWYQQALGQGPQFIFQYYEEEERQRGNFPDRFSGHQFPNYSSELNVNALLLGDSALYLCASSSSLEAFFGQGTRLTVV.